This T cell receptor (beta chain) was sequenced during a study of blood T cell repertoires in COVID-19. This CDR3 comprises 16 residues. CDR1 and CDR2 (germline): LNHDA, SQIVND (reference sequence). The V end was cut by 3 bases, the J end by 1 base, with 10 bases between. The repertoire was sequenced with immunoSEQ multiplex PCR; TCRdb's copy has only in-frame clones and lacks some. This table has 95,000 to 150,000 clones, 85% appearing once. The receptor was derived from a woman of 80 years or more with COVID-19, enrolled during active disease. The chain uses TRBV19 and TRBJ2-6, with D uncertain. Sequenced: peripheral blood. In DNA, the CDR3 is TGTGCCAGTAGTATCCGCGTTGGTTCTGGGGCCAACGTCCTGACTTTC. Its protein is CASSIRVGSGANVLTF.